This record covers a single TCR beta chain. Antigen: not known. The data are from a study of shared clonotypes between healthy human individuals. Study information: CD8 memory received one plate per donor, CD8 naive two, CD4 memory three and CD4 naive three.

Profiled with immunoSEQ multiplex PCR; TCRdb holds only in-frame clones, not every one. The sample contains millions of clones, over 85% of which appear only once. The CDR3 runs 11 residues. The germline V gene has CDR1 GTSNPN and CDR2 SVGIG (reference sequence). V was pared by 3 bases and J by 3 bases, with 3 bases between. Broader study findings: Shared across a few donors were around 5% of the naive CD4 clonotypes.

Sample: naive CD4+ T cells from PBMCs. Subset specified: CD45RA+ positively selected. This sequence joins TRBV30 and TRBJ2-1; D remains unclear. The sequence was obtained from a man in his late teens or twenties in good health. Some clones in this sample may be carry-over from other donors' samples. The CDR3 sequence: CAWRFYNEQFF. Written as DNA, the CDR3 is TGTGCCTGGAGATTCTACAATGAGCAGTTCTTC.